The sequence of this TCR beta chain was determined in a study of cytomegalovirus exposure and HLA in healthy donors. Study at large: A later analysis reported the 120 or so validation repertoires used the same platform as the 550 to 800 first-cohort repertoires. Regarding the study as a whole: Rarity held for most TCR sequences, but there were some public TCRs that occurred in many donors. Associated with cytomegalovirus, according to the listing, were 170 or so TCR beta chains. The classifier, whose performance was assessed in both the original and validation cohorts, reportedly diagnosed cytomegalovirus status with high specificity and sensitivity.

TCRdb's copy holds only in-frame clones and misses some; the assay was immunoSEQ multiplex PCR. This table has over 200,000 clones, roughly 80% appearing once. A remark on this clone: The target antigen is unknown.

The receptor's source is a woman under 30 in good health and CMV-seronegative. Sequencing was carried out using PBMCs.

The CDR3 is CASSSGANVLTF. CDR3 nucleotides: TGTGCCAGCAGTTCTGGGGCCAACGTCCTGACTTTC. The chain recombines TRBV5-4 with TRBJ2-6; D not certain. Germline CDR1 and CDR2: SGHNT and YYREEE (reference sequence). The CDR3 contains 12 residues. Between the trimmed V and J ends, which lost 5 bases and 1 base, there was a span of 1 base.